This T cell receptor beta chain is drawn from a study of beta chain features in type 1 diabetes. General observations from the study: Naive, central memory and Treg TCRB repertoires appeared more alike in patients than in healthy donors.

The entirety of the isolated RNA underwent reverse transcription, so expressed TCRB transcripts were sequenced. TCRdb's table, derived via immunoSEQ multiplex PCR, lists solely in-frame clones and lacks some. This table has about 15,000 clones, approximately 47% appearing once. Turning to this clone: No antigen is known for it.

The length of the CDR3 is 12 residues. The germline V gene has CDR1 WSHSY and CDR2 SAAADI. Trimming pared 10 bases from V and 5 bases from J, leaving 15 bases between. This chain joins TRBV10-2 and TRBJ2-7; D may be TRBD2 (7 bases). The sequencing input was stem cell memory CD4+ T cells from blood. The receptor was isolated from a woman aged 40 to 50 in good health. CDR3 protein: CATRGAFNEQYF. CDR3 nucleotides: TGCGCCACCCGGGGGGCCTTCAACGAGCAGTACTTC.